The sequence of this TCR beta chain was determined in a study of cytomegalovirus exposure and HLA in healthy donors. Study results and caveats: When a later analysis compared HLA-associated TCR beta chains with equally common others, the HLA-associated chains turned out to be more clonally expanded and to have lower generation probabilities. The authors judged a highly shared variant cluster likely a sequencing artifact. In vitro confirmation showed three CMV-associated chains to be CMV antigen specific. In an earlier analysis, most TCR beta V segments were productive about 90% or about 30% of the time.

The PCR was carried out with 60 Vbeta primers and 13 Jbeta primers. Sequencing used immunoSEQ multiplex PCR; TCRdb keeps in-frame clones, though not all of them. Found here are some 130,000 clones, about 61% of them singletons; the top ten hold roughly 2.5%. A remark on this clone: Antigen: not known.

The CDR3 spans 16 residues. Germline V lookup: CDR1 SGHTS, CDR2 YDEGEE. With 5 bases removed from V and 1 base from J, the gap between germline ends came to 18 bases. This clonotype originated in a woman between 40 and 55 years old in good health and CMV-seronegative. V and J are TRBV5-8 and TRBJ1-2, with D possibly matching TRBD1 (6 bases). Sequenced: PBMCs. CDR3 in amino acids: CASRFRSGQINYGYTF. The CDR3 DNA sequence: TGTGCCAGCAGGTTCCGATCGGGACAAATTAACTATGGCTACACCTTC.